These T cell receptor beta chains were read from a single sample in a study of T cells in Graves' hyperthyroidism and ophthalmopathy. TCRdb redid the calling of the multiplex PCR reads with MiXCR, one entry per CDR3 protein. The data hold under 600,000 distinct CDR3 sequences, with about a sixth observed a single time. The sequencing sample was made of blood. The receptors here all came from a woman between 40 and 50 years old with Graves' ophthalmopathy. The CDR3 runs from the conserved cysteine through the conserved F or W. The D gene is left open where the match is weak. Size is omitted from some rows. Given values are once, few, many or a class for expanded clones.

>TRBD1|TRBJ1-5|few|TRBV6-9
TGTGCCAGCAGTTACGGAGACAGGGGATTGAATCAGCCCCAGCATTTT
CASSYGDRGLNQPQHF
>-|TRBJ1-2|many|TRBV7-2
TGTGCCAGCAGCGTCAGTGTTTCCTATGGCTACACCTTC
CASSVSVSYGYTF
>TRBD2|TRBJ2-7|few|TRBV19
TGTGCCAGTAGTCGTGGCGGGAGTTACGAGCAGTACTTC
CASSRGGSYEQYF
>-|TRBJ2-2|many|TRBV18
TGTGCCAGCTCACCGCCTAGCCACCCTGCCGGGGAGCTGTTTTTT
CASSPPSHPAGELFF
>-|TRBJ2-5|many|TRBV18
TGTGCCAGCTCACCACCAGGGGGGGCCTCAGAGACCCAGTACTTC
CASSPPGGASETQYF
>-|TRBJ1-1|many|TRBV5-4
TGTGCCAGCAGAGCACCTGGGGCGCGGAACACTGAAGCTTTCTTT
CASRAPGARNTEAFF
>TRBD2|TRBJ2-1|-|TRBV6-5
TGTGCCAGCAGTTACCGGACTAGCGGGAGGTTGCTCAATGAGCAGTTCTTC
CASSYRTSGRLLNEQFF
>TRBD1|TRBJ1-2|-|TRBV27
TGTGCCAGCAGTGACACGGACAGGGTGAGCTACACCTTC
CASSDTDRVSYTF
>TRBD2|TRBJ2-7|-|TRBV7-3
TGTGCCAGCAGCTCCACTACAACAAGGAACTCACTAGCGGGAGGCGAGCAGTACTTC
CASSSTTTRNSLAGGEQYF
>-|TRBJ2-6|few|TRBV6-2/TRBV6-3
TGTGCCAGCAGTTACTCAAGAGTCAGGGTAGTCTCTGGGGCCAACGTCCTGACTTTC
CASSYSRVRVVSGANVLTF
>-|TRBJ2-3|few|TRBV6-1
TGTGCCAGCACCCTATCCCTAGATAACACAGATACGCAGTATTTT
CASTLSLDNTDTQYF
>-|TRBJ1-3|many|TRBV18
TGTGCCAGCTCATCCTACAGGGACTCTGGAAACACCATATATTTT
CASSSYRDSGNTIYF
>-|TRBJ1-4|many|TRBV3-1
TGTGCCAGCAGCCAAGAAGGGACGGATGAAAAACTGTTTTTT
CASSQEGTDEKLFF
>TRBD2|TRBJ2-3|-|TRBV5-1
TGTGCCAGCAGCTTGGCGGGACTAGCGGGAGTGGGCACAGATACGCAGTATTTT
CASSLAGLAGVGTDTQYF
>-|TRBJ2-5|many|TRBV20-1
TGCAGTGCTAGAGGTTCCGAGGGAAGAGAGACCCAGTACTTC
CSARGSEGRETQYF
>TRBD2|TRBJ2-5|-|TRBV7-2
TGTGCCAGCAGCTTGGGACTACGTAAAGAGACCCAGTACTTC
CASSLGLRKETQYF
>TRBD2|TRBJ2-5|many|TRBV2
TGTGCCAGCAGTAGGGCTAGCGGACAAGAGACCCAGTACTTC
CASSRASGQETQYF
>-|TRBJ1-2|many|TRBV6-5
TGTGCCAGCAGTTATCGAACAGATTCTGGCTACACCTTC
CASSYRTDSGYTF
>-|TRBJ1-2|many|TRBV11-2
TGTGCCAGCAGCTTAAACAGGGAGGATGGCTACACCTTC
CASSLNREDGYTF
>TRBD1|TRBJ2-7|-|TRBV27
TGTGCCAGCAGTTTAACAGGGGGCTCCGAGCAGTACTTC
CASSLTGGSEQYF
>-|TRBJ2-2|many|TRBV11-2
TGTGCCAGCAGCCCGAGGGTTTCGATGAACACCGGGGAGCTGTTTTTT
CASSPRVSMNTGELFF
>TRBD2|TRBJ2-3|few|TRBV7-2
TGTGCCAGCAGCTTAAGACTAGCGGTCACAGATACGCAGTATTTT
CASSLRLAVTDTQYF
>TRBD1|TRBJ1-1|-|TRBV28
TGTGCCAGCAGTTTAGTGGACAGGGGGCGCGTGAACACTGAAGCTTTCTTT
CASSLVDRGRVNTEAFF
>-|TRBJ1-2|many|TRBV12-3/TRBV12-4
TGTGCCAGCAGTGACAGAAGCGATGGCTACACCTTC
CASSDRSDGYTF
>-|TRBJ1-4|-|TRBV6-6
TGTGCCAGCAGTTACTCGGGTGTTAATGAAAAACTGTTTTTT
CASSYSGVNEKLFF
>-|TRBJ2-3|-|TRBV28
TGTGCCAGCAGTTACCAGGGCCCGCGCACAGATACGCGGTATTTT
CASSYQGPRTDTRYF
>-|TRBJ1-2|-|TRBV6-5
TGTGCCAGCAGTTACTCGGGCTACTATGGCTACACCTTC
CASSYSGYYGYTF
>TRBD1|TRBJ2-5|many|TRBV2
TGTGCCAGCAGTAACTCAGCGGACCAGGGGGCCCAGTACTTC
CASSNSADQGAQYF
>-|TRBJ1-1|many|TRBV3-1
TGTGCCAGCAGCCAGCCGGGGTCCCGACCTGAAGCTTTCTTT
CASSQPGSRPEAFF
>TRBD1|TRBJ1-5|-|TRBV6-1
TGTGCCAGCAGTTTACTAGACAGGGGACGCTTCGGAGCTCAGCCCCAGCATTTT
CASSLLDRGRFGAQPQHF
>TRBD1|TRBJ2-7|few|TRBV3-1
TGTGCCAGCGGACAGGGACTCTACGAGCAGTACTTC
CASGQGLYEQYF
>-|TRBJ2-3|many|TRBV27
TGTGCCAGCAGTTTAAGTAGCCGAAGCACAGATACGCAGTATTTT
CASSLSSRSTDTQYF
>-|TRBJ2-7|many|TRBV28
TGTGCCAGCAGACCTTATCCTTCGGGGGAGCAGTACTTC
CASRPYPSGEQYF
>TRBD2|TRBJ2-7|-|TRBV10-2
TGCGCCAGCAGTCACCCGGGACTAGCCTACGAGCAGTACTTC
CASSHPGLAYEQYF
>TRBD1|TRBJ2-7|many|TRBV12-3/TRBV12-4
TGTGCCAGCAGTTTGTCGGGACAGGGGCTTCAGGAGCAGTACTTC
CASSLSGQGLQEQYF
>TRBD1|TRBJ2-7|-|TRBV6-1
TGTGCCAGCAGCCCTCAGGGACAGGCGGGCGAGCAGTACTTC
CASSPQGQAGEQYF
>-|TRBJ1-2|-|TRBV19
TGTGCCAGTAGACCCGGGAGTAACTATGGCTACACCTTC
CASRPGSNYGYTF
>-|TRBJ2-7|-|TRBV6-1
TGTGCCAGCAAGGATTCAGCCCCCTCTACGGAGCAGTACTTC
CASKDSAPSTEQYF
>-|TRBJ1-2|-|TRBV28
TGTGCCAGCACCCCCCTGGTGGGTGGCTACACCTTC
CASTPLVGGYTF
>-|TRBJ1-1|few|TRBV28
TGTGCCAGCAGCGGCTCCCTGGGGGGAAGGGAGTCTGAAGCTTTCTTT
CASSGSLGGRESEAFF
>-|TRBJ2-1|once|TRBV29-1
TGCAGCGCATCCACCGCGGGGTTAGTCAATGAGCAGTTCTTC
CSASTAGLVNEQFF
>-|TRBJ2-1|many|TRBV2
TGTGCCAGCAGTGACGACAGGAAAGAGCAGTTCTTC
CASSDDRKEQFF
>-|TRBJ2-3|many|TRBV5-1
TGCGCCAGCGAGGGGGGCAGCACAGATACGCAGTATTTT
CASEGGSTDTQYF
>TRBD2|TRBJ2-3|few|TRBV29-1
TGCAGCGTTGAAGATGGAGCGGGGGGGTCTCAGACGCAGTATTTT
CSVEDGAGGSQTQYF
>TRBD1|TRBJ2-1|-|TRBV4-1
TGCGCCAGCAGCCAACCGACAGGGGGCCTTGAGCAGTTCTTC
CASSQPTGGLEQFF
>TRBD1|TRBJ1-2|-|TRBV6-1
TGTGCCAGCAAAAGGACAGGGGGTTATGGCTACACCTTC
CASKRTGGYGYTF
>-|TRBJ2-5|few|TRBV2
TGTGCCAGCAGCAAATGGGGGGGCCTCAGAGAGACCCAGTACTTC
CASSKWGGLRETQYF
>TRBD1|TRBJ2-2|-|TRBV5-4
TGTGCCAGCAACACCCTGGGGCCAGGGGGCTTGACCGGGGAGCTGTTTTTT
CASNTLGPGGLTGELFF
>TRBD2|TRBJ2-7|-|TRBV4-1
TGCGCCAGCAGCCTTTCCGAGCGGGATTCCGACGAGCAGTACTTC
CASSLSERDSDEQYF
>-|TRBJ1-2|many|TRBV6-1
TGTGCCAGCAGTGTAAGAAAATCGGGAGGGCTCGGGAACTATGGCTACACCTTC
CASSVRKSGGLGNYGYTF
>-|TRBJ2-7|-|TRBV5-4
TGTGCCAGCAGTCTAGGCTTGAGGGAGGCGGAAGAGCAGTACTTC
CASSLGLREAEEQYF
>TRBD2|TRBJ2-2|many|TRBV28
TGTGCCAGCAGTTCCGGGACTAGCGAAGCCGGGGAGCTGTTTTTT
CASSSGTSEAGELFF
>-|TRBJ1-1|-|TRBV7-3
TGTGCCAGCAGCTTAACGCCGGAGACTGAAGCTTTCTTT
CASSLTPETEAFF
>-|TRBJ1-6|many|TRBV30
TGTGCCTGGAGTGGCCAGGGCCGTTCACCCCTCCACTTT
CAWSGQGRSPLHF
>-|TRBJ2-5|-|TRBV6-1
TGTGCCAGCAGCCCTCACGAGGGGGGGGAGACCCAGTACTTC
CASSPHEGGETQYF